The text below deals with one T cell receptor beta chain. Its specificity is not known. TCRdb ran MiXCR on the reads and lists one entry per CDR3 protein. The sample has some 350,000 distinct CDR3 sequences, almost 30% seen once. This CDR3 spans 16 amino acids. V gave up 4 bases and J gave up 3 bases; unmatched junction bases: 11. Germline lookup yields CDR1 MNHEY and CDR2 SMNVEV (reference sequence). This specimen comes from a study of T cell repertoires in cytomegalovirus infection. Points from the study as a whole: CMV-specific TCR beta clonotypes restricted by HLA-C were the ones dominating the ex vivo response.

The source of this sequence is a human donor in good health (CMV status not recorded). Some clones in this sample may be carry-over from other donors' samples. The chain is built from TRBV27 and TRBJ2-5; 7 bases are shared with TRBD1. This material consisted of cultured PBMCs, taken from culture after CMV antigen stimulation. CDR3 loop: CASSSPQGRRKETQYF. Written as DNA, the CDR3 is TGTGCCAGCAGTTCCCCACAGGGGCGAAGGAAAGAGACCCAGTACTTC.